What follows are 20 T cell receptor beta chains derived from one specimen sequenced in a study of T cells in localized non-small cell lung cancer. Using immunoSEQ multiplex PCR, the repertoire was profiled, and TCRdb retains in-frame clones only, with some absent. Of fewer than 45,000 clones listed, around 79% are singletons. The input for sequencing was peripheral blood, taken before any cancer treatment. These receptors all come from a male donor older than 55 with stage III squamous cell lung carcinoma.

This clone has just one count. The CDR3 loop is CASTLSGNTIYF. The CDR3 DNA reads TGTGCCAGTACCCTTTCAGGAAACACCATATATTTT. This rearrangement joins TRBV19 to TRBJ1-3; D unresolved. V was pared by 7 bases and J by 4 bases, with 8 bases between. CDR3 length: 12 amino acids. Germline V gene sequence: CDR1 LNHDA, CDR2 SQIVND (reference sequence).

V gene TRBV5-6 combines with J gene TRBJ2-6, with D unclear. This CDR3 has 14 amino acids. In germline, CDR1 is SGHDT, CDR2 YYEEEE. V was pared by 4 bases and J by 2 bases, with 7 bases between. The CDR3 spells CASSGATGANVLTF. For the CDR3, the DNA is TGTGCCAGCAGCGGAGCTACTGGGGCCAACGTCCTGACTTTC.

The chain combines TRBV14 with TRBJ2-1; the match to TRBD2 covers 9 bases. CDR3 length: 11 amino acids. With 1 base clipped from V and 14 bases from J, the junction kept 0 bases outside the gene matches. In germline, CDR1 is SGHDN, CDR2 FVKESK. CDR3 DNA sequence: TGTGCCAGCAGCCAAGGACTAGCGGAGTTCTTC. Encoded protein: CASSQGLAEFF.

V usage is TRBV19 and J usage is TRBJ2-7; the D is unclear. Germline V gene data show CDR1 as LNHDA and CDR2 as SQIVND (reference sequence). The CDR3 sequence is 13 residues long. Deletions cut 0 bases from V and 1 base from J, with 4 bases between. CDR3 protein: CASSIDSSYEQYF. CDR3 sequence (DNA): TGTGCCAGTAGTATAGACAGTTCCTACGAGCAGTACTTC.

V and J are TRBV5-1 and TRBJ2-1, with TRBD2 as a possible D gene (6 bases). The CDR3 is 13 residues long. Germline loops: CDR1 SGHRS, CDR2 YFSETQ. V shed 3 bases and J shed 9 bases, with 13 bases lying between them. CDR3: CASSSGETGEQFF. The CDR3, as DNA: TGCGCCAGCAGCTCGGGGGAGACGGGTGAGCAGTTCTTC. Full variable domain (outside the CDR3, taken from reference TRBV5-1 and TRBJ2-1): KAGVTQTPRYLIKTRGQQVTLSCSPISGHRSVSWYQQTPGQGLQFLFEYFSETQRNKGNFPGRFSGRQFSNSRSEMNVSTLELGDSALYLCASSSGETGEQFFGPGTRLTVL.

CDR3 in DNA: TGTGCCAGCAGTGAAGTACCCGGGACATTCACCTACAATGAGCAGTTCTTC. This encodes CASSEVPGTFTYNEQFF. The chain uses TRBV27 and TRBJ2-1; D possibly corresponds to TRBD1 (6 bases). The CDR3 length is 17 residues. V dropped 5 bases and J dropped 2 bases, with 19 bases sitting between them. The germline gives CDR1 MNHEY, CDR2 SMNVEV (reference sequence).

J is TRBJ1-4 and V is TRBV5-1; 9 nucleotides match TRBD1. Germline trimming cut 0 bases from V and 7 bases from J; bases unmatched to any gene: 4. Germline-derived CDR1 and CDR2 are SGHRS and YFSETQ. The CDR3 is made up of 15 amino acids. The DNA of the CDR3 is TGCGCCAGCAGCTTGGCACAGGGGGCGGGTGAAAAACTGTTTTTT. Its translation is CASSLAQGAGEKLFF.

The chain has TRBV5-1 and TRBJ1-3, with TRBD1 as a possible D gene (6 bases). CDR3 length: 16 amino acids. The germline V and J ends were trimmed by 0 bases and 3 bases, with 13 bases remaining between them. Germline CDR1 is SGHRS and CDR2 is YFSETQ. CDR3 sequence reads: CASSLATGGGGNTIYF. Written as DNA, the CDR3 is TGCGCCAGCAGCTTGGCCACCGGGGGCGGTGGAAACACCATATATTTT.

By frequency in the sample, this clone is medium-sized. The V call is TRBV12-5, the J call TRBJ1-3; unclear D gene. Germline CDR1 and CDR2: LGHNT and FRNRAP. Trimming cost V 5 bases and J 0 bases, with 11 bases left between them. The length of the CDR3 is 15 residues. The chain's CDR3 is CASGTGSSSGNTIYF. The DNA of the CDR3 is TGTGCTAGTGGTACGGGGTCTAGCTCTGGAAACACCATATATTTT.

The rearrangement joins TRBV7-3 to TRBJ1-1; D is perhaps TRBD1 (5 bases). CDR1 is SGHTA and CDR2 is FQGTGA in the germline V gene. Trimming removed 4 bases from V and 8 bases from J, with 17 bases in between. This CDR3 comprises 14 residues. The CDR3 DNA is TGTGCCAGCAGCTCGTTGGGGGGGAGATACGAAGCTTTCTTT. Its translation: CASSSLGGRYEAFF.

CDR3 protein: CASSPDRDFSYEQYF. CDR3 DNA sequence: TGTGCCAGCTCTCCGGACAGAGACTTCTCCTACGAGCAGTACTTC. The J gene is TRBJ2-7, the V gene TRBV18, with D tentatively TRBD1 (6 bases). The germline V gene has CDR1 KGHSH and CDR2 LQKENI. Deletions cut 6 bases from V and 0 bases from J, with 15 bases between. The CDR3 covers 15 residues.

The rearrangement links TRBV30 to TRBJ1-1; 9 bases align to TRBD1. J was trimmed by 5 bases and V by 0 bases; bases with no gene match: 4. Germline V gene lookup returns CDR1 GTSNPN and CDR2 SVGIG (reference sequence). The CDR3 contains 14 residues. Here the CDR3 reads CAWSVQGALTEAFF. CDR3 nucleotides: TGTGCCTGGAGTGTACAGGGGGCTTTGACTGAAGCTTTCTTT.

The chain has TRBV5-8 and TRBJ2-7; possibly TRBD2 for D (7 bases). V was trimmed by 0 bases and J by 2 bases, leaving 12 bases between them. The germline gives CDR1 SGHTS, CDR2 YDEGEE. The CDR3 loop spans 15 amino acids. The CDR3 bases are TGTGCCAGCAGCTTGGATCGCGGGGGCCCCTACGAGCAGTACTTC. It codes for CASSLDRGGPYEQYF. The variable domain in full, with the rest retrieved from reference TRBV5-8 and TRBJ2-7, is EAGVTQSPTHLIKTRGQQATLRCSPISGHTSVYWYQQALGLGLQFLLWYDEGEERNRGNFPPRFSGRQFPNYSSELNVNALELEDSALYLCASSLDRGGPYEQYFGPGTRLTVT.

This rearrangement joins TRBV10-3 to TRBJ1-2; D uncertain. Germline V CDR1 and CDR2: ENHRY, SYGVKD. V lost 4 bases to trimming and J lost 2 bases, with 11 bases between them. The CDR3 totals 14 residues. The DNA for the CDR3 is TGTGCCATCAGTGGGACCTCGGCGAACTATGGCTACACCTTC. Protein sequence: CAISGTSANYGYTF.

The chain uses TRBV5-1 and TRBJ2-7; the D call may be TRBD1 or TRBD2 (6 bases each). The CDR3 contains 15 residues. The V and J ends lost 4 bases and 6 bases respectively, with 20 bases between them. The V gene's germline CDR1 is SGHRS and CDR2 YFSETQ. CDR3 loop: CASSEGRGRFSEQYF. The CDR3 DNA follows: TGCGCCAGCAGCGAAGGCCGGGGGCGTTTCTCCGAGCAGTACTTC.

The chain uses TRBV19 and TRBJ2-5, with 12 bases aligning to TRBD2. CDR3 length equals 17 residues. CDR1 is LNHDA, CDR2 SQIVND, per germline (reference sequence). The V gene end was trimmed by 10 bases and the J gene end by 4 bases; junction bases not matched to a gene: 16. This CDR3 is CATHPSSGGAGAETQYF. In nucleotides, the CDR3 is TGTGCCACCCACCCCTCTAGCGGGGGGGCCGGGGCAGAGACCCAGTACTTC.

V is TRBV9 and J is TRBJ1-5; D unclear. The CDR3 has 14 amino acids. Germline V gene data show CDR1 as SGDLS and CDR2 as YYNGEE. Between the trimmed V and J ends, which lost 4 bases and 0 bases, there was a span of 8 bases. The CDR3 region is CASSLDYSNQPQHF. The CDR3 DNA is TGTGCCAGCAGCCTAGATTATAGCAATCAGCCCCAGCATTTT.

The chain links TRBV2 to TRBJ2-2; no definite D call. Germline CDR1 and CDR2: SNHLY and FYNNEI. The CDR3 has 12 amino acids. Trimming took 4 bases from V and 6 from J, leaving 6 bases between them. The CDR3 sequence is CASSGTPGELFF. CDR3 in DNA: TGTGCCAGCAGTGGGACCCCCGGGGAGCTGTTTTTT.

Worth noting for this clone: Without the conserved terminal phenylalanine or tryptophan, this CDR3 likely stems from a read error. The chain recombines TRBV7-2 with TRBJ1-2; TRBD1 matches at 9 bases. This CDR3 region has 14 residues. CDR1 is SGHTA, CDR2 FQGNSA, per germline. Losses at the gene ends were 4 bases for V and 3 bases for J; bases not matched to a gene: 3. Written as DNA, the CDR3 is TGTGCCAGCAGCTCCCGACAGGGGGACTATGGCTACACCCTC. Translated, it gives CASSSRQGDYGYTL.

The chain couples TRBV6-6 to TRBJ2-1, with D maybe TRBD2 (5 bases). The V end was cut by 2 bases, the J end by 6 bases, with 5 bases between. The CDR3 is 12 amino acids. Per germline, CDR1 MNHNY and CDR2 SVGAGI (reference sequence). CDR3 region: CASSYTSNEQFF. The CDR3 bases are TGTGCCAGCAGTTACACTAGCAATGAGCAGTTCTTC.